This T cell receptor (beta chain) was retrieved from a study of blood T cell repertoires in COVID-19. Study background: Both acute and convalescent COVID-19 samples were obtained from the United States, Italy and Spain. The analysed material was cDNA or gDNA that came from T cells, B-cell-depleted T cells, or PBMCs.

Original handling: Using reference gene primer amplification, nucleated cell counts were estimated. TCRdb's table, derived via immunoSEQ multiplex PCR, lists solely in-frame clones and lacks some. V and J calls and clone size are copied from that table; D and trimming were computed from the DNA. The sample contains roughly 140,000 clones, about 88% of which appear only once. V dropped 0 bases and J dropped 2 bases, with 10 bases sitting between them. Germline V gene lookup returns CDR1 KGHSH and CDR2 LQKENI. The CDR3 has 15 amino acids. Input material: peripheral blood. This TCR was sampled from a man in his fifties with active or convalescent COVID-19. The chain links TRBV18 to TRBJ1-2, with unresolved D. The CDR3 here is CASSPPSTRNYGYTF. CDR3 DNA sequence: TGTGCCAGCTCACCACCGTCCACCAGAAACTATGGCTACACCTTC. Variable domain in full (rest from reference TRBV18 and TRBJ1-2): NAGVMQNPRHLVRRRGQEARLRCSPMKGHSHVYWYRQLPEEGLKFMVYLQKENIIDESGMPKERFSAEFPKEGPSILRIQQVVRGDSAAYFCASSPPSTRNYGYTFGSGTRLTVV.